A selection of T cell receptor beta chains follows, all from one sample in a study of blood T cells in healthy people across ages. TCRdb independently ran MiXCR on the 5' RACE reads; one entry per CDR3 protein. This table has about 1.4 million distinct CDR3 sequences, roughly 60% appearing once. Source material: blood. The receptors come from a young man in good health. Each CDR3 is given with its conserved first and last residue. A D gene is named only where the DNA matches it firmly. The size field is filled for only some rows; it gives once, few, many or a size class.

D | J | size | V | DNA | CDR3
. | TRBJ1-5 | . | TRBV4-3 | TGCGCCAGCAGCCAGATCGGAAGCAATCAGCCCCAGCATTTT | CASSQIGSNQPQHF
. | TRBJ2-7 | . | TRBV20-1 | TGCAGTGCTAGAGGCATCCGGGGGGCCACCTACGAGCAGTACTTC | CSARGIRGATYEQYF
TRBD1 | TRBJ2-1 | . | TRBV29-1 | TGCAGCGTGCAGGGGGCCGACTACAATGAGCAGTTCTTC | CSVQGADYNEQFF
. | TRBJ2-1 | . | TRBV7-2 | TGTGCCAGCAGCTCCCGATGGGGCGACTACAATGAGCAGTTCTTC | CASSSRWGDYNEQFF
. | TRBJ2-7 | . | TRBV5-1 | TGCGCCAGCAGCTTGGACGGGGGATACTACGAGCAGTACTTC | CASSLDGGYYEQYF
TRBD2 | TRBJ2-1 | . | TRBV28 | TGTGCCAGCAGTTTGAAGCGGGGGCCCTCCTACAATGAGCAGTTCTTC | CASSLKRGPSYNEQFF
TRBD1 | TRBJ2-1 | . | TRBV11-3 | TGTGCCAGCAGCTCATACAGGGGGGCCAATGAGCAGTTCTTC | CASSSYRGANEQFF
TRBD1 | TRBJ2-7 | . | TRBV29-1 | TGCAGCGTTACGACAGGGGGGGGACCCTACGAGCAGTACTTC | CSVTTGGGPYEQYF
. | TRBJ2-1 | . | TRBV6-2/TRBV6-3 | TGTGCCAGCACGGGGCTAGCGCCCTACAATGAGCAGTTCTTC | CASTGLAPYNEQFF
. | TRBJ2-7 | few | TRBV28 | TGTGCCAGCAGTTTAAGAGTATCCGGGGTGGGCTACGAGCAGTACTTC | CASSLRVSGVGYEQYF
. | TRBJ2-3 | . | TRBV29-1 | TGCAGCGTTTGGGCGTCTGACGATACGCAGTATTTT | CSVWASDDTQYF
TRBD2 | TRBJ2-3 | few | TRBV4-1 | TGCGCCAGCAGCCAAGTGGAGCGGGGAGACACAGATACGCAGTATTTT | CASSQVERGDTDTQYF
. | TRBJ2-7 | few | TRBV12-3/TRBV12-4 | TGTGCCAGCAGTTCGGCAGGTCCTTTTTACGAGCAGTACTTC | CASSSAGPFYEQYF
. | TRBJ1-2 | . | TRBV7-9 | TGTGCCAGCAGCCTGCTAGACAGTTTTATAGAAGGCTACACCTTC | CASSLLDSFIEGYTF
. | TRBJ2-7 | . | TRBV15 | TGTGCCACCAGCAGAGATGGCCCCTCTTTGGGGGGCAAGAACGAGCAGTACTTC | CATSRDGPSLGGKNEQYF
. | TRBJ1-1 | few | TRBV6-2/TRBV6-3 | TGTGCCAGCAGTTGGGGACGGACTGAAGCTTTCTTT | CASSWGRTEAFF
. | TRBJ2-7 | few | TRBV10-3 | TGTGCCATCAGGGACCTTCCTATCTACGAGCAGTACTTC | CAIRDLPIYEQYF
. | TRBJ2-7 | . | TRBV7-9 | TGTGCCAGCAGCTCGGCAGGGTTTTACGAGCAGTACTTC | CASSSAGFYEQYF
. | TRBJ2-3 | . | TRBV5-5 | TGTGCCAGCAGCCCAGGGGCGGGATATAGCACAGATACGCAGTATTTT | CASSPGAGYSTDTQYF
. | TRBJ2-5 | . | TRBV21-1 | TGTGCCAGCAGCACCGCCGACCAAGAGACCCAGTACTTC | CASSTADQETQYF
. | TRBJ2-3 | . | TRBV5-4 | TGTGCCAGCAGCTTGGAGACGGGAACTACGCAGTATTTT | CASSLETGTTQYF
. | TRBJ1-2 | . | TRBV11-2 | TGTGCCAGCAGCTTCGCAGCCACAGGGTACGATGGCTACACCTTC | CASSFAATGYDGYTF
TRBD1 | TRBJ2-7 | few | TRBV4-1 | TGCGCCAGCAGCCATGGGACAGGGCTGGGGTACGAGCAGTACTTC | CASSHGTGLGYEQYF
. | TRBJ1-2 | . | TRBV7-2 | TGTGCCAGCAGCTTACGGGACACAGTTTACTATGGCTACACCTTC | CASSLRDTVYYGYTF
TRBD2 | TRBJ2-7 | few | TRBV4-1 | TGCGCCAGCAGCCAAACTAGCGGGGGTAGATACGAGCAGTACTTC | CASSQTSGGRYEQYF
TRBD1 | TRBJ2-4 | . | TRBV7-2 | TGTGCCAGCAGCCCCAGACAGGGACCCATTCAGTACTTC | CASSPRQGPIQYF
. | TRBJ2-7 | . | TRBV20-1 | TGCAGTGCTAGAGATGCGGGCAGGACTCTCCCCTACGAGCAGTACTTC | CSARDAGRTLPYEQYF
TRBD1 | TRBJ1-5 | . | TRBV4-1 | TGCGCCAGCAGCCAAGAAGGAACAGGGGCGAATCAGCCCCAGCATTTT | CASSQEGTGANQPQHF
. | TRBJ1-2 | . | TRBV15 | TGTGCCACCAGCATGGAGGGGGCTAACTATGGCTACACCTTC | CATSMEGANYGYTF
TRBD1 | TRBJ1-2 | . | TRBV29-1 | TGCAGCGGCGGGACAGGCAAAAACTATGGCTACACCTTC | CSGGTGKNYGYTF
TRBD1 | TRBJ2-7 | . | TRBV29-1 | TGCAGCGTTTATTCCGGGACAGGGAACTACGAGCAGTACTTC | CSVYSGTGNYEQYF
. | TRBJ1-1 | . | TRBV5-1 | TGCGCCAGCAGCTTGGAGGGACGGGGACAGAACACTGAAGCTTTCTTT | CASSLEGRGQNTEAFF
. | TRBJ2-3 | . | TRBV27 | TGTGCCAGCAGTTCCAGGGAGGAGAGCACAGATACGCAGTATTTT | CASSSREESTDTQYF
. | TRBJ2-1 | few | TRBV5-1 | TGCGCCAGCAGCCCGACTGCACGGGGTGAGCAGTTCTTC | CASSPTARGEQFF
. | TRBJ2-3 | . | TRBV4-1 | TGCGCCAGCAGCCAAGACGGCGCGGGCACAGATACGCAGTATTTT | CASSQDGAGTDTQYF
. | TRBJ2-1 | . | TRBV7-8 | TGTGCCAGCACCGGGGGCCTACCGCCCCTCAATGAGCAGTTCTTC | CASTGGLPPLNEQFF
TRBD1 | TRBJ1-2 | . | TRBV20-1 | TGCAGTGCTAGGTCGGGACAGGTTCACTATGGCTACACCTTC | CSARSGQVHYGYTF
. | TRBJ2-7 | . | TRBV4-1 | TGCGCCAGCAGCCAATATCCTTTCTCCTACGAGCAGTACTTC | CASSQYPFSYEQYF
TRBD1 | TRBJ2-7 | few | TRBV10-3 | TGTGCCATCAGTGACCCGACAGGGAGTAACGAGCAGTACTTC | CAISDPTGSNEQYF
. | TRBJ1-5 | . | TRBV6-5 | TGTGCCAGCACTCCCAGGCAGAATCTTAATCAGCCCCAGCATTTT | CASTPRQNLNQPQHF
TRBD2 | TRBJ2-1 | . | TRBV29-1 | TGCAGCGGTGCACTAGCGGGAGAGGTCGACAATGAGCAGTTCTTC | CSGALAGEVDNEQFF
. | TRBJ2-3 | . | TRBV12-3/TRBV12-4 | TGTGCCAGCAGTTTCGCCCTGAACAGGGCCACAGATACGCAGTATTTT | CASSFALNRATDTQYF
. | TRBJ2-3 | . | TRBV14 | TGTGCCAGCAGCCAGGGGATACGCACAGATACGCAGTATTTT | CASSQGIRTDTQYF
TRBD2 | TRBJ2-3 | . | TRBV6-5 | TGTGCCAGCAGTCGACTAGCGGGAGAAGATATAGATACGCAGTATTTT | CASSRLAGEDIDTQYF
. | TRBJ2-1 | . | TRBV15 | TGTGCCACCAGCAGAGATTCGGGCTCACGACGCTACAATGAGCAGTTCTTC | CATSRDSGSRRYNEQFF
. | TRBJ2-7 | once | TRBV29-1 | TGCAGCGTTGAAGCAGGGAATAGGTACGAGCAGTACTTC | CSVEAGNRYEQYF
. | TRBJ2-3 | few | TRBV12-3/TRBV12-4 | TGTGCCAGCAGTTTAGTTCTAGCAGACACAGATACGCAGTATTTT | CASSLVLADTDTQYF
. | TRBJ2-7 | once | TRBV10-3 | TGTGCCATCAAGGGGGAGCCAGGGGAAAGCTACGAGCAGTACTTC | CAIKGEPGESYEQYF
. | TRBJ2-4 | . | TRBV27 | TGTGCCAGCAGTCCCATACGCAAGTCAGGGGTTGGCAAAAACATTCAGTACTTC | CASSPIRKSGVGKNIQYF
. | TRBJ2-7 | . | TRBV11-2 | TGTGCCAGCAGCCCTGATGGAACAACAGTCTACGAGCAGTACTTC | CASSPDGTTVYEQYF
. | TRBJ1-2 | . | TRBV30 | TGTGCCTGGAGTGTAGGCCCAAGGGCTAACTATGGCTACACCTTC | CAWSVGPRANYGYTF
. | TRBJ1-4 | few | TRBV12-3/TRBV12-4 | TGTGCCAGCAGCTCTCAGGGGCGGCCTAATGAAAAACTGTTTTTT | CASSSQGRPNEKLFF
TRBD2 | TRBJ2-5 | . | TRBV7-2 | TGTGCCAGCAGCTTGAGGAGCGGGGGGGCCAAAGAGACCCAGTACTTC | CASSLRSGGAKETQYF
. | TRBJ2-4 | once | TRBV4-1 | TGCGCCAGCAGCCAAGATAACAGGGAGGACATTCAGTACTTC | CASSQDNREDIQYF